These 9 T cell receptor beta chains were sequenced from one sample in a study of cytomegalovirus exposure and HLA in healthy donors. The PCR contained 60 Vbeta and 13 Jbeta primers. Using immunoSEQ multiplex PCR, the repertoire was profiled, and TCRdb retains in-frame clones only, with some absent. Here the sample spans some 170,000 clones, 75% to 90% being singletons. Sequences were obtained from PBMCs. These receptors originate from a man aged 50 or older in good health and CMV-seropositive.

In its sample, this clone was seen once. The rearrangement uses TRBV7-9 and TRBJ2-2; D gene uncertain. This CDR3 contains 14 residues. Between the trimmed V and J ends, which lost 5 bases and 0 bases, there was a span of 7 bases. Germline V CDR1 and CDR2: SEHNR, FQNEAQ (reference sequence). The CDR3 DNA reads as TGTGCCAGCAGCCCCGAGACGAACACCGGGGAGCTGTTTTTT. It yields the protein CASSPETNTGELFF.

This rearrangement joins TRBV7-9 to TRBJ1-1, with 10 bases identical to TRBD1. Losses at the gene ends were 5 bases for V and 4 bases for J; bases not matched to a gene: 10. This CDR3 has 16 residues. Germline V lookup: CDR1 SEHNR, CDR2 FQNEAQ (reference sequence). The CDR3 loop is CASSQRTGGTPTEAFF. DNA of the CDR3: TGTGCCAGCAGCCAACGGACAGGGGGAACCCCCACTGAAGCTTTCTTT.

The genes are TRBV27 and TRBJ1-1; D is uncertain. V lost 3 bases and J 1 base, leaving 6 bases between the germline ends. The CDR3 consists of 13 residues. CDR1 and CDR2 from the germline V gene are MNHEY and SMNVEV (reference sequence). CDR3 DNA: TGTGCCAGCAGTTTGGCCAGGAACACTGAAGCTTTCTTT. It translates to CASSLARNTEAFF.

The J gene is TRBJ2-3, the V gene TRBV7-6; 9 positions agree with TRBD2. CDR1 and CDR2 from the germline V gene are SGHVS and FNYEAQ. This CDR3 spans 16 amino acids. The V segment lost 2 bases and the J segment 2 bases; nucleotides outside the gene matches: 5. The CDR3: CASSLISGGITDTQYF. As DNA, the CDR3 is TGTGCCAGCAGCTTAATCAGCGGGGGGATCACAGATACGCAGTATTTT.

The CDR3 DNA reads as TGTGCCAGCAGTTATAGGTCAGGCGCTGGGCAGTACTTC. Translation gives CASSYRSGAGQYF. V usage is TRBV6-5 and J usage is TRBJ2-7; D is unclear. This CDR3 has 13 amino acids. CDR1 and CDR2 (germline): MNHEY, SVGAGI. V dropped 3 bases and J dropped 9 bases, with 15 bases sitting between them.

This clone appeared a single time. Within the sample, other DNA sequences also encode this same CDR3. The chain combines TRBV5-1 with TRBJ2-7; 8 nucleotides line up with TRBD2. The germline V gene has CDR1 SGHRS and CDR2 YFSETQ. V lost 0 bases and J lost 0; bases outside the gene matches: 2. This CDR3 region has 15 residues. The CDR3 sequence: CASSLVAGSSYEQYF. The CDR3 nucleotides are TGCGCCAGCAGCTTGGTAGCGGGGAGCTCCTACGAGCAGTACTTC.

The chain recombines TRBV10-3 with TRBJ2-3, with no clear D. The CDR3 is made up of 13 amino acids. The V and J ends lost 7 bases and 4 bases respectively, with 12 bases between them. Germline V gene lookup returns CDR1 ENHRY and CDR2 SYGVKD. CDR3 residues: CAIKIAVSDTQYF. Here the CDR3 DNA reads TGTGCCATCAAGATAGCAGTGTCAGATACGCAGTATTTT.

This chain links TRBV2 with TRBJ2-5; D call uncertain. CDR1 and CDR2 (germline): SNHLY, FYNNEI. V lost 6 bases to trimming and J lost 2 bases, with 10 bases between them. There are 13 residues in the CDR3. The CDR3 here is CASRGGGQETQYF. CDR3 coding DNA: TGTGCCAGCAGGGGTGGCGGACAAGAGACCCAGTACTTC. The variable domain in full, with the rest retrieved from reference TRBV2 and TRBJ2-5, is EPEVTQTPSHQVTQMGQEVILRCVPISNHLYFYWYRQILGQKVEFLVSFYNNEISEKSEIFDDQFSVERPDGSNFTLKIRSTKLEDSAMYFCASRGGGQETQYFGPGTRLLVL.

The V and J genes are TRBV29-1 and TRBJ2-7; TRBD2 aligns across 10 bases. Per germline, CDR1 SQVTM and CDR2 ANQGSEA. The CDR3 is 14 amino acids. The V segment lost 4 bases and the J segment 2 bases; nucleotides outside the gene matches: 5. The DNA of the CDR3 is TGCAGCGTTGTAGGGACTAGCGAAACCTACGAGCAGTACTTC. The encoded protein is CSVVGTSETYEQYF.